This TCR beta chain was identified during a study of blood T cells in healthy people across ages. Study results and caveats: Across the age range, TCR beta diversity per million T cells fell in a roughly linear way.

Per the germline V gene, CDR1 is PRHDT and CDR2 is FYEKMQ (reference sequence). V lost 0 bases, J lost 7 bases, and 12 bases stayed unmatched. This CDR3 is built from 18 residues. Turning to this clonotype: Its target is not known.

With a J-beta primer mix and a sample-barcoded 5' primer, a second PCR ran 7 to 11 cycles. Via MiXCR, TCRdb re-called the 5' RACE reads, giving one row per CDR3 protein. Of more than 600,000 distinct CDR3 sequences in the sample, roughly 25% were seen once. This same sample was also part of a study on T cells of mothers and their children. That report adds: Healthy Caucasian mothers, a few in number, and their six children were the donors.

The receptor was isolated from a boy aged 5-17 years in good health. Source material: blood. The chain links TRBV13 to TRBJ2-3, with 11 bases identical to TRBD2. CDR3 in amino acids: CASSLGLAGDPSRNTQYF. The CDR3 DNA reads as TGTGCCAGCAGCTTAGGACTAGCGGGAGACCCAAGCAGGAATACGCAGTATTTT.